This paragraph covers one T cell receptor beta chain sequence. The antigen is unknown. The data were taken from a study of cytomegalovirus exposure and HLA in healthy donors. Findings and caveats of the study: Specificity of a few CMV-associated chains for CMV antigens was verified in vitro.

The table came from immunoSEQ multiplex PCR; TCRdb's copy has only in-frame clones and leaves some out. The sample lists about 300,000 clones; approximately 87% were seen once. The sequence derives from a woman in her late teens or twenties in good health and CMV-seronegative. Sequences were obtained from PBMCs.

CDR3 protein: CASGPLSGTGGLAGGFEQFF. CDR3 coding DNA: TGTGCTAGTGGCCCCCTCTCCGGGACAGGGGGACTAGCGGGAGGGTTTGAGCAGTTCTTC. This sequence joins TRBV12-5 and TRBJ2-1; 16 positions match TRBD2. The V segment lost 6 bases and the J segment 9 bases; nucleotides outside the gene matches: 20. In germline, CDR1 is LGHNT, CDR2 FRNRAP. This CDR3 region has 20 residues.